This TCR beta chain was documented in a study of T cells in Graves' hyperthyroidism and ophthalmopathy. Looked up from germline, CDR1 is SGHTA and CDR2 is FQGNSA. With 3 bases clipped from V and 5 bases from J, the junction kept 5 bases outside the gene matches. CDR3 length: 14 residues. This clonotype was observed a handful of times. Authors of the study amplified TCR beta CDR3 regions from RNA transcripts. TCR CDR3 regions were first amplified by RT-PCR with HTBI primers. TCRdb fed the multiplex PCR reads into MiXCR, producing one record per CDR3 protein. The sample consists of about 640,000 distinct CDR3 sequences, roughly 20% of them appearing once. PBMCs were obtained from approximately 10 ml fresh peripheral blood.

Sequencing was carried out using blood. The chain carries TRBV7-2 and TRBJ2-5, with 8 bases fitting TRBD1. The sequence was collected from a man aged 25 to 40 with Graves' ophthalmopathy. CDR3 DNA sequence: TGTGCCAGCAGCTTTGGACAGGGCCATGAGACCCAGTACTTC. Translation: CASSFGQGHETQYF.